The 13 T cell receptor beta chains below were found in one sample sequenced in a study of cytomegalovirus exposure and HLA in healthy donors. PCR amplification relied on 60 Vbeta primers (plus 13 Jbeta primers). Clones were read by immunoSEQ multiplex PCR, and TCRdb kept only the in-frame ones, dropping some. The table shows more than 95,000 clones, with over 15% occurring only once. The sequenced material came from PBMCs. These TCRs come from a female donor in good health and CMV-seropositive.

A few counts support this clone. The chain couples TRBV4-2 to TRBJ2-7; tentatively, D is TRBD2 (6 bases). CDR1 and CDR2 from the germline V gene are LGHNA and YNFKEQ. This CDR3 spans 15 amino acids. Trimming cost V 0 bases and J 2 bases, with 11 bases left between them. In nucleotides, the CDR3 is TGTGCCAGCAGCCAAGAAAGTGGGGGGACCTACGAGCAGTACTTC. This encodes CASSQESGGTYEQYF.

The CDR3 region has the DNA TGTGCCAGCAGTTTATTTCCAGGGTATCAGCCCCAGCATTTT. Translating it yields CASSLFPGYQPQHF. The V and J genes are TRBV28 and TRBJ1-5, with TRBD1 as a possible D gene (5 bases). Per the germline V gene, CDR1 is MDHEN and CDR2 is SYDVKM. V lost 1 base and J 5 bases, leaving 9 bases between the germline ends. This CDR3 is built from 14 residues.

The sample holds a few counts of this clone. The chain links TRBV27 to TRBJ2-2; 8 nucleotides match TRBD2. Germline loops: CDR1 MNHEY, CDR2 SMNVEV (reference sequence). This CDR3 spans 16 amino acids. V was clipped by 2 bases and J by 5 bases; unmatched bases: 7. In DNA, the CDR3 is TGTGCCAGCAGTTTACGGGCGGGAGGCCGGACCGGGGAGCTGTTTTTT. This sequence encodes CASSLRAGGRTGELFF.

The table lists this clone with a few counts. The CDR3, as DNA: TGCGCCAGCAGCTTGGGGGACAGGGGATTGGCGGTCCACAATGAGCAGTTCTTC. Protein: CASSLGDRGLAVHNEQFF. V usage is TRBV5-1 and J usage is TRBJ2-1, with 10 positions matching TRBD1. CDR3 length: 18 residues. The germline CDR1 and CDR2 sequences are SGHRS and YFSETQ. The ends lost 0 bases at V and 5 bases at J; junction bases unmatched: 11.

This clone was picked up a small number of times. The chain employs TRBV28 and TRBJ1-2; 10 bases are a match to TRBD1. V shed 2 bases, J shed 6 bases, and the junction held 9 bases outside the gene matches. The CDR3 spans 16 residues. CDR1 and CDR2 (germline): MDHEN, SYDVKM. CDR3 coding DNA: TGTGCCAGCAGTTTACCTTCCCCCGGGACAGGGGATGGCTACACCTTC. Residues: CASSLPSPGTGDGYTF.

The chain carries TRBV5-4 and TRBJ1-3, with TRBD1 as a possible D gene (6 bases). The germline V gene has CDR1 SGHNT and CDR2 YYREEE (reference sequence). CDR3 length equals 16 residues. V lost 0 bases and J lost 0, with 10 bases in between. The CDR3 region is CASSLGAGVSGNTIYF. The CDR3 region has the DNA TGTGCCAGCAGCTTGGGTGCAGGGGTCTCTGGAAACACCATATATTTT.

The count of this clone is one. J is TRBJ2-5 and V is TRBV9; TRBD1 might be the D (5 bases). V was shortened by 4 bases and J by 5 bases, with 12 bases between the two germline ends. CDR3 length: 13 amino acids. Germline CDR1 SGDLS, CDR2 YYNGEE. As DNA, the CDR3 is TGTGCCAGCAGCCCTTTTCAGGGTGAGACCCAGTACTTC. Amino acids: CASSPFQGETQYF.

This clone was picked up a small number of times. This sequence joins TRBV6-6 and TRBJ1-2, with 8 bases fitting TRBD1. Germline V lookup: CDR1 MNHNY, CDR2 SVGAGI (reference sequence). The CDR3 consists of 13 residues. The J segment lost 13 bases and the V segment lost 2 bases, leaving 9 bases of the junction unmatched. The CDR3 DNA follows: TGTGCCAGCAGTTACGCCAGGGGGCCAGATCTCACCTTC. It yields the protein CASSYARGPDLTF.

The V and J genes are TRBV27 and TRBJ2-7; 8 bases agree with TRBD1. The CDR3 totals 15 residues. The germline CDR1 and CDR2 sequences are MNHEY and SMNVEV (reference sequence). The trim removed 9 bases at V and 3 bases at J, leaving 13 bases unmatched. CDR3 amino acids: CASATRQGSSYEQYF. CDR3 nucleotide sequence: TGTGCCAGTGCCACCCGACAGGGGAGTAGCTACGAGCAGTACTTC.

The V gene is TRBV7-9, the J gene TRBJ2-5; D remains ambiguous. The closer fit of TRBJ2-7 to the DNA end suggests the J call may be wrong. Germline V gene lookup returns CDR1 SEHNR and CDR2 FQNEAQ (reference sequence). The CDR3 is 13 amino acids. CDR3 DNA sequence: TGTGCCAGCAGCTTTGACGAGGCCTACGAGCAGTACTTC. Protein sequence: CASSFDEAYEQYF.

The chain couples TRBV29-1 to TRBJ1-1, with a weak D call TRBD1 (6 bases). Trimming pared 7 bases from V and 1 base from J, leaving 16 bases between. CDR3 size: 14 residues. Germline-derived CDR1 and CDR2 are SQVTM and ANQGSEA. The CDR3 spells CSATPGTTNTEAFF. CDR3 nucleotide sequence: TGCAGCGCCACCCCTGGGACAACGAACACTGAAGCTTTCTTT.

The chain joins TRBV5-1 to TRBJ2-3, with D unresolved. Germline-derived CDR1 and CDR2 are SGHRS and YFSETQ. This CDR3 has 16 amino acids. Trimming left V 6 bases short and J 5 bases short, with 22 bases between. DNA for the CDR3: TGCGCCAGCAACCCTCAACCCCCCAACCGCGTAGATACGCAGTATTTT. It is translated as CASNPQPPNRVDTQYF.

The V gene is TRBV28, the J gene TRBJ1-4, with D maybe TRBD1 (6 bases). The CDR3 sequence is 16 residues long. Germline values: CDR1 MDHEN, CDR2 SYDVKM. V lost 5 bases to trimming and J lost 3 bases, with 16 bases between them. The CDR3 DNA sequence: TGTGCCAGCAGTCTTCAGGGGAGTGTCGCTAATGAAAAACTGTTTTTT. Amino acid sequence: CASSLQGSVANEKLFF.